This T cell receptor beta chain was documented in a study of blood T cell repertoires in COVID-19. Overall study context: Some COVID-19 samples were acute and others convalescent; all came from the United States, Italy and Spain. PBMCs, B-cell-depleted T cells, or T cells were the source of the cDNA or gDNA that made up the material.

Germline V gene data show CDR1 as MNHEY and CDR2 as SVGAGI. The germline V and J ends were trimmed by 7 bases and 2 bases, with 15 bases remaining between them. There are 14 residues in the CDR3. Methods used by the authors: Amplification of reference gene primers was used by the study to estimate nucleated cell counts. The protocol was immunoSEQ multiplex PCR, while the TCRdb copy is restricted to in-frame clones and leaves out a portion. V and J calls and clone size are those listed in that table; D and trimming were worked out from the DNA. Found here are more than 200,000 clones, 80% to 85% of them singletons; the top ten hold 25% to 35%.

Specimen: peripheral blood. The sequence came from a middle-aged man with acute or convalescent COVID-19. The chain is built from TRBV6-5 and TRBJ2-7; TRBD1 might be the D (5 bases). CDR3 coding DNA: TGTGCCAGCAACCCATTCCAGGGCCCCTACGAGCAGTACTTC. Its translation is CASNPFQGPYEQYF.